Listed below are T cell receptor beta chains from one sample, sequenced in a study of technical replicates of blood from a handful of donors. TCRdb keeps only in-frame clones here, not all; method: immunoSEQ multiplex PCR. The sample has approximately 50,000 clones, 90% to 96% seen once. The sequenced sample consisted of T cells isolated from PBMCs. Source of these receptors: a human donor in good health. CDR3s include the opening cysteine and the closing phenylalanine or tryptophan. The D gene is left open where the match is weak. Some rows have no size entry. The others give once, few or many, or a class for an expanded clone.

NA	NA	TRBV19	TRBJ2-5	TGTGCCAGTAGTATAATCGGACAGCGTAGCCAAGAGACCCAGTACTTC	CASSIIGQRSQETQYF
NA	NA	TRBV7-9	TRBJ1-2	TGTGCCAGCAGCTTATTAGGGAGCTATGGCTACACCTTC	CASSLLGSYGYTF
TRBD2	NA	TRBV15	TRBJ2-5	TGTGCCACCAGCAGGGATTCCGGGACTAGCGGGAGAGTAGAGACCCAGTACTTC	CATSRDSGTSGRVETQYF
TRBD1	NA	TRBV6-7	TRBJ2-7	TGTGCCAGCAGACTGGGACAGCAGGGCGAGCAGTACTTC	CASRLGQQGEQYF
NA	NA	TRBV5-4	TRBJ2-1	TGTGCCAGCAGCCCGTGGGGGCGGGAGAACGGTGAGCAGTTCTTC	CASSPWGRENGEQFF
TRBD1	NA	TRBV9	TRBJ1-3	TGTGCCAGCAGCCCCAGTGGTGGGACAGTTGGAAACACCATATATTTT	CASSPSGGTVGNTIYF
TRBD2	NA	TRBV28	TRBJ2-5	TGTGCCAGCACGGGAAGCGGGGCTCAAGAGACCCAGTACTTC	CASTGSGAQETQYF
NA	NA	TRBV6-4	TRBJ2-6	TGTGCCAGCAGTGACTTGGGGGGCTCTGGGGCCAACGTCCTGACTTTC	CASSDLGGSGANVLTF
NA	NA	TRBV9	TRBJ2-3	TGTGCCAGCAGCCCGTCCGGGACAAGGACCTTCACAGATACGCAGTATTTT	CASSPSGTRTFTDTQYF
TRBD1	NA	TRBV10-3	TRBJ1-2	TGTGCCTCCCAGTTACAGGGGGCCAATGGCTACACCTTC	CASQLQGANGYTF
NA	once	TRBV30	TRBJ2-5	TGTGCCTGGAGTGTACTTGGGGGCGAGACCCAGTACTTC	CAWSVLGGETQYF
TRBD2	NA	TRBV6-1	TRBJ2-7	TGTGCCAGCAGTGGATACGCGGGACTAGCGGGAGGGAGCTCCTACGAGCAGTACTTC	CASSGYAGLAGGSSYEQYF
TRBD1	NA	TRBV4-2	TRBJ1-5	TGTGCCAGCAGCCTGTCACAGGGGGCGGGTCAGCCCCAGCATTTT	CASSLSQGAGQPQHF
NA	NA	TRBV5-1	TRBJ2-1	TGCGCCAGCAGCGCGGCCTCGATCAATGAGCAGTTCTTC	CASSAASINEQFF
TRBD2	NA	TRBV14	TRBJ2-1	TGTGCCAGCACCACCGTTAGCGGGATTGAGCAGTTCTTC	CASTTVSGIEQFF
NA	NA	TRBV28	TRBJ2-4	TGTGCCAGCTCTACGAACAGGGAAATAAACATTCAGTACTTC	CASSTNREINIQYF
TRBD1	NA	TRBV9	TRBJ2-7	TGTGCCAGCAGCGCCTATGAGAGGACAGGGGGCGGCGAGCAGTACTTC	CASSAYERTGGGEQYF
NA	NA	TRBV6-5	TRBJ1-3	TGTGCCAGCAGGCAGGGGGGAAACACCATATATTTT	CASRQGGNTIYF
NA	NA	TRBV2	TRBJ1-2	TGTGCCAGCACCGGGGGTAGAGGGAACGGCTACACCTTC	CASTGGRGNGYTF
TRBD1	NA	TRBV6-5	TRBJ2-3	TGTGCCAGCCTACAGGGGATTAGCACAGATACGCAGTATTTT	CASLQGISTDTQYF
NA	NA	TRBV5-1	TRBJ1-3	TGCGCCAGCAGCTTGGCGGGATCCGGGAGGGGAAACACCATATATTTT	CASSLAGSGRGNTIYF
TRBD1	NA	TRBV11-3	TRBJ2-2	TGTGCCAGCACCGGACAGGGGGAATCCGGGGAGCTGTTTTTT	CASTGQGESGELFF
TRBD2	NA	TRBV9	TRBJ2-7	TGTGCCAGCAGCGTAAGTCTAGCGGGAGATTACGAGCAGTACTTC	CASSVSLAGDYEQYF
NA	NA	TRBV6-5	TRBJ1-4	TGTGCCAGCAGTTTGGAGACAGCAACTAATGAAAAACTGTTTTTT	CASSLETATNEKLFF
NA	NA	TRBV4-3	TRBJ2-7	TGCGCCAGCAGCCAATTGTGGACTGACTACGAGCAGTACTTC	CASSQLWTDYEQYF
NA	once	TRBV9	TRBJ2-7	TGTGCCAGCAGCCCGAGGGACACCTCCTACGAGCAGTACTTC	CASSPRDTSYEQYF
TRBD2	NA	TRBV27	TRBJ2-5	TGTGCCAGCAGTGGTAGCGGGAGTAGTGAGACCCAGTACTTC	CASSGSGSSETQYF
TRBD1	NA	TRBV11-2	TRBJ2-3	TGTGCCAGCAGCTCCCGCGAACAACCAGGGGGACGCACAGATACGCAGTATTTT	CASSSREQPGGRTDTQYF
NA	NA	TRBV7-9	TRBJ2-5	TGTGCCAGCAGCTTAGAAGTAAGCGAGACCCAGTACTTC	CASSLEVSETQYF
NA	NA	TRBV6-5	TRBJ1-2	TGTGCCAGCAGTTCTCTGGACAGAACCCTCGATGGCTACACCTTC	CASSSLDRTLDGYTF
NA	NA	TRBV2	TRBJ1-2	TGTGCCAGCAGTGATGCAGTGAGGGGGTACTATGGCTACACCTTC	CASSDAVRGYYGYTF